This TCR beta chain was retrieved from a study of cytomegalovirus exposure and HLA in healthy donors. The trim removed 0 bases at V and 4 bases at J, leaving 7 bases unmatched. CDR1 SGHRS and CDR2 YFSETQ come from the germline V gene. The CDR3 runs to 15 residues. Study-level findings and limits: A few V segments could not be told apart, such as TRBV6-2 and TRBV6-3, and were left out. V- and J-gene trimming of TCR beta was linked (in a later analysis) to a missense DCLRE1C variant. More clonal expansion characterized HLA-associated TCR beta chains than equally common others in a later analysis.

PCR primers comprised 60 Vbeta and 13 Jbeta primers. The table came from immunoSEQ multiplex PCR; TCRdb's copy has only in-frame clones and leaves some out. This sample carries tens of thousands of clones, approximately 81% of them seen once, and the ten largest clones take under 7.5%. On this clone itself: Its specificity is unknown.

This TCR was sampled from a woman between 50 and 59 years old in good health and CMV-seropositive. Input material: PBMCs. The chain recombines TRBV5-1 with TRBJ2-7, with 7 bases that match TRBD2. As DNA, the CDR3 is TGCGCCAGCAGCTTGGAGGCGGGAGCTTGGTACGAGCAGTACTTC. This encodes CASSLEAGAWYEQYF.